The clone carrying this T cell receptor (beta chain) has a count of ten or more. As yet, its antigen is unknown. Building the TCR beta libraries relied on iRepertoire HTBI primers, and CDR3 regions underwent Arm-PCR. Using its own MiXCR run on the multiplex PCR reads, TCRdb lists one record per CDR3 protein. Of about 540,000 distinct CDR3 sequences detected, roughly 14% appear once; the ten largest clones hold approximately 9.3%. This specimen comes from a study of regulatory T cells in long-lasting Graves disease. Time point given: newly diagnosed GD, antithyroid drugs for less than 3 months. PBMCs were the source of the RNA used for TCR sequencing. General study points: TRBV28, TRBJ1-2 and TRBJ2-5 were favored in persistent disease.

This CDR3 is built from 13 residues. Germline-derived CDR1 and CDR2 are DFQATT and SNEGSKA (reference sequence). Trimming stripped 6 bases from V and 2 bases from J, with 14 bases between. The same specimen was also included in a second study, on T cells in Graves' hyperthyroidism and ophthalmopathy. That paper notes: The model forecast ophthalmopathy, anticipating it by a median approximately 6.2 months before onset.

The rearrangement links TRBV20-1 to TRBJ2-7, with D uncertain. The sample was peripheral blood mononuclear cells (PBMCs), taken at new diagnosis, from a patient treated with antithyroid drugs. The TCR originated in a man younger than 40 with Graves disease. CDR3 sequence reads: CSATGTTAYEQYF. The CDR3 region has the DNA TGCAGTGCCACCGGAACAACCGCCTACGAGCAGTACTTC.